These 14 T cell receptor beta chains share one sample of origin, sequenced in a study of blood T cell repertoires in COVID-19. Sequenced by immunoSEQ multiplex PCR; TCRdb stores in-frame clones only, minus some. The table lists roughly 260,000 clones, approximately 90% of them singletons, with 2% to 2.5% in the top ten. The specimen sequenced was peripheral blood. All receptors come from a middle-aged woman who had recovered from COVID-19.

V and J are TRBV7-9 and TRBJ2-2, with 9 nucleotides matching TRBD1. CDR1 and CDR2 (germline): SEHNR, FQNEAQ (reference sequence). The CDR3 totals 16 residues. Trimming at V came to 4 bases and at J to 6 bases, leaving 9 bases not matched to a gene. The CDR3 spells CASSSAPGQGPGELFF. CDR3 coding DNA: TGTGCCAGCAGCTCTGCTCCGGGACAGGGTCCCGGGGAGCTGTTTTTT.

The chain joins TRBV30 to TRBJ2-7; 9 bases fit TRBD1. Trimming at V came to 2 bases and at J to 6 bases, leaving 5 bases not matched to a gene. This CDR3 comprises 13 residues. Per germline, CDR1 GTSNPN and CDR2 SVGIG (reference sequence). This chain's CDR3 is CAWSRQGGGEQYF. CDR3 in DNA: TGTGCCTGGAGTCGACAGGGGGGGGGCGAGCAGTACTTC.

The chain joins TRBV27 to TRBJ2-7, with 7 bases lining up with TRBD1. V was pared by 1 base and J by 2 bases, with 8 bases of the junction left unmatched. The CDR3 extends over 16 amino acids. CDR1 is MNHEY and CDR2 is SMNVEV in the germline V gene (reference sequence). The CDR3 spells CASSLFTGTATYEQYF. CDR3 DNA: TGTGCCAGCAGTTTATTTACCGGGACAGCAACCTACGAGCAGTACTTC.

The chain joins TRBV28 to TRBJ1-6; possibly TRBD1 for D (6 bases). Germline CDR1 and CDR2: MDHEN and SYDVKM. This CDR3 is built from 14 residues. Trimming took 7 bases from V and 6 from J, leaving 13 bases between them. This chain's CDR3 is CASTGPQGNSPLHF. DNA of the CDR3: TGTGCCAGCACAGGTCCACAGGGTAATTCACCCCTCCACTTT.

The genes are TRBV20-1 and TRBJ1-6, with TRBD1 matching 9 bases. CDR3 length: 15 residues. Trimming took 3 bases from V and 9 from J; bases not matched to a gene: 9. Germline-derived CDR1 and CDR2 are DFQATT and SNEGSKA (reference sequence). DNA of the CDR3: TGCAGTGCTAGTATACGGACAGGGGAAAGTTCACCCCTCCACTTT. It encodes CSASIRTGESSPLHF.

V usage is TRBV29-1 and J usage is TRBJ1-1, with 7 bases fitting TRBD1. The CDR3 totals 13 residues. CDR1 SQVTM and CDR2 ANQGSEA come from the germline V gene. V shed 7 bases and J 1 base; nucleotides not matched to a gene: 6. The CDR3 here is CSADRAGNTEAFF. In nucleotides, the CDR3 is TGCAGCGCTGACAGGGCCGGGAACACTGAAGCTTTCTTT. The whole variable domain, remainder taken from reference TRBV29-1 and TRBJ1-1, is SAVISQKPSRDICQRGTSLTIQCQVDSQVTMMFWYRQQPGQSLTLIATANQGSEATYESGFVIDKFPISRPNLTFSTLTVSNMSPEDSSIYLCSADRAGNTEAFFGQGTRLTVV.

V gene TRBV6-5 combines with J gene TRBJ2-7; possibly TRBD2 for D (5 bases). Deletions cut 2 bases from V and 6 bases from J, with 17 bases between. The CDR3 has 15 residues. From germline, CDR1 is MNHEY and CDR2 SVGAGI. The CDR3 reads CASSYRTLAHSEQYF. CDR3 nucleotide sequence: TGTGCCAGCAGTTACCGGACTCTTGCCCACTCCGAGCAGTACTTC.

The V and J genes are TRBV6-2 or TRBV6-3 and TRBJ2-1, with 8 bases fitting TRBD2. Germline V gene lookup returns CDR1 MNHEY and CDR2 SVGEGT. CDR3 length: 19 amino acids. Germline trimming cut 6 bases from V and 6 bases from J; bases unmatched to any gene: 22. Here the CDR3 DNA reads TGTGCCAGCAGCGCGGGGGTATTCAGTGGCGGGAGGCTCCCCAATGAGCAGTTCTTC. Protein: CASSAGVFSGGRLPNEQFF.

The chain joins TRBV18 to TRBJ2-1; 7 nucleotides line up with TRBD2. V lost 6 bases, J lost 4 bases, and 15 bases stayed unmatched. Germline-derived CDR1 and CDR2 are KGHSH and LQKENI. This CDR3 is 17 amino acids long. CDR3 bases: TGTGCCAGCTCCAGTGGAGAGGGAGGGAGACTATACAATGAGCAGTTCTTC. This translates into CASSSGEGGRLYNEQFF.

The gene calls are TRBV7-2 and TRBJ2-1; the match to TRBD2 covers 14 bases. J lost 8 bases, V lost 4 bases, and 10 bases had no gene match. The CDR3 has 17 residues. CDR1 and CDR2 from the germline V gene are SGHTA and FQGNSA. CDR3 nucleotides: TGTGCCAGCAGCTCAGGGACTAGCGGGAGCTCCGGGGATGAGCAGTTCTTC. Translated: CASSSGTSGSSGDEQFF. The full variable domain, rest sourced from reference TRBV7-2 and TRBJ2-1, is GAGVSQSPSNKVTEKGKDVELRCDPISGHTALYWYRQSLGQGLEFLIYFQGNSAPDKSGLPSDRFSAERTGGSVSTLTIQRTQQEDSAVYLCASSSGTSGSSGDEQFFGPGTRLTVL.

This chain connects TRBV5-1 to TRBJ1-1; D unresolved. Trimming pared 3 bases from V and 7 bases from J, leaving 10 bases between. Germline V gene lookup returns CDR1 SGHRS and CDR2 YFSETQ. The CDR3 has 12 amino acids. This CDR3 is CASSYPSHEAFF. In DNA, the CDR3 is TGCGCCAGCAGCTACCCCAGTCATGAAGCTTTCTTT.

This sequence joins TRBV3-1 (or the pseudogene TRBV3-2) and TRBJ2-5; a possible D gene is TRBD1 (9 bases). The germline V and J ends were trimmed by 4 bases and 1 base, with 16 bases remaining between them. The germline CDR1 and CDR2 sequences are LGHDT and YNNKEL (reference sequence). The CDR3 length is 16 residues. CDR3 region: CASSRGTGTSQETQYF. Here the CDR3 DNA reads TGTGCCAGCAGCCGAGGGACAGGGACTAGCCAAGAGACCCAGTACTTC.

CDR3 in DNA: TGTGCCAGCAGCCCACGCAGGGCTACCTACGAGCAGTACTTC. Its protein product is CASSPRRATYEQYF. The rearrangement joins TRBV5-8 to TRBJ2-7; a weak D match, TRBD1 (5 bases). Trimming stripped 4 bases from V and 2 bases from J, with 13 bases between. CDR3 length equals 14 residues. Per germline, CDR1 SGHTS and CDR2 YDEGEE.

The V and J genes are TRBV18 and TRBJ2-5; 9 bases line up with TRBD1. The length of the CDR3 is 14 residues. Unmatched junction bases numbered 5, after V lost 4 bases and J lost 5 bases. Per the germline V gene, CDR1 is KGHSH and CDR2 is LQKENI. The chain's CDR3 is CASSHGTGTETQYF. DNA for the CDR3: TGTGCCAGCTCACACGGGACAGGGACCGAGACCCAGTACTTC.